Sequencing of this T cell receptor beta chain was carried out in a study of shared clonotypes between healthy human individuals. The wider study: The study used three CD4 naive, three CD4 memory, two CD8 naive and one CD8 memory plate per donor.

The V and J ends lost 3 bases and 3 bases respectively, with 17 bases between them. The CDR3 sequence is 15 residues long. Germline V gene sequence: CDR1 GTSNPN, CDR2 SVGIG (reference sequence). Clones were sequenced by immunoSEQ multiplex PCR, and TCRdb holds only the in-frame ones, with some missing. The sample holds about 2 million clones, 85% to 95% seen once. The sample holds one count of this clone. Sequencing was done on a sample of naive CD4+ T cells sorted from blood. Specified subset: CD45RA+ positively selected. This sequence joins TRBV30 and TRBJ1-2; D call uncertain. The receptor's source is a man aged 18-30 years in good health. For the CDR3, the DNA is TGTGCCTGGAGGAAGGTTGCAGGCGGGGACTATGGCTACACCTTC. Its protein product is CAWRKVAGGDYGYTF.